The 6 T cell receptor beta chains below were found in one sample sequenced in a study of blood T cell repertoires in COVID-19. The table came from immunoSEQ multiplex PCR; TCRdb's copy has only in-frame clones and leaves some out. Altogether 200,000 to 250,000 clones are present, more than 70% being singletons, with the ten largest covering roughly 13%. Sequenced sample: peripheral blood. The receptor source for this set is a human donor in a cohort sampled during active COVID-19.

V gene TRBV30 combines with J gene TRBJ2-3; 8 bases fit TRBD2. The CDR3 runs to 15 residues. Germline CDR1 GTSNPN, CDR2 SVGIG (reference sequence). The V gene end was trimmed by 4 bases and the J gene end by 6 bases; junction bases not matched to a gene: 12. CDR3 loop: CAWTLGAGVQDTQYF. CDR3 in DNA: TGTGCCTGGACCCTTGGAGCGGGAGTGCAGGATACGCAGTATTTT. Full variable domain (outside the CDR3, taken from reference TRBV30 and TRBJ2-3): SQTIHQWPATLVQPVGSPLSLECTVEGTSNPNLYWYRQAAGRGLQLLFYSVGIGQISSEVPQNLSASRPQDRQFILSSKKLLLSDSGFYLCAWTLGAGVQDTQYFGPGTRLTVL.

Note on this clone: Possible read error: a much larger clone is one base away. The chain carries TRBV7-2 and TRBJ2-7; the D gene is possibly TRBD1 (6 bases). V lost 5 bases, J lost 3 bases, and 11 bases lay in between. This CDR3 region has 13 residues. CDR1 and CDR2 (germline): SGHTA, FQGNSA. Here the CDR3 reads CASSRDNNYEQYF. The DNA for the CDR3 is TGTGCCAGCAGCAGGGACAACAACTACGAGCAGTACTTC. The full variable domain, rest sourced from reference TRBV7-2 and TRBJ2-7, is GAGVSQSPSNKVTEKGKDVELRCDPISGHTALYWYRQSLGQGLEFLIYFQGNSAPDKSGLPSDRFSAERTGGSVSTLTIQRTQQEDSAVYLCASSRDNNYEQYFGPGTRLTVT.

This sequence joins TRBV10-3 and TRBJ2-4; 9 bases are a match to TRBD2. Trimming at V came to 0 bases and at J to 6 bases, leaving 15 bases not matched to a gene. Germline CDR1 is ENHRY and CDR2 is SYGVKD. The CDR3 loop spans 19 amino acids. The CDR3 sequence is CAISESSTRGKLAGNIQYF. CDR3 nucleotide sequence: TGTGCCATCAGTGAGTCATCCACCCGGGGAAAACTAGCGGGAAACATTCAGTACTTC.

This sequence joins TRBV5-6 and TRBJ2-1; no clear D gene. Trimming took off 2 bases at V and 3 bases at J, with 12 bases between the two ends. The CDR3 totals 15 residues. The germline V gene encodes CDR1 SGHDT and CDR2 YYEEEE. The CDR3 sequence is CASSFGPNVYNEQFF. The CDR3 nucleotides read TGTGCCAGCAGCTTTGGGCCGAATGTCTACAATGAGCAGTTCTTC.

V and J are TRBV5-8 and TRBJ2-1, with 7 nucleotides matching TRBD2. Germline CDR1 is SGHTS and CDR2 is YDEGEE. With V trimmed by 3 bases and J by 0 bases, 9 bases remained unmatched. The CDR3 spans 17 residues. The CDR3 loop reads CASSSTPSGSSYNEQFF. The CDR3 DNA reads TGTGCCAGCAGCTCGACGCCTAGCGGAAGCTCCTACAATGAGCAGTTCTTC.

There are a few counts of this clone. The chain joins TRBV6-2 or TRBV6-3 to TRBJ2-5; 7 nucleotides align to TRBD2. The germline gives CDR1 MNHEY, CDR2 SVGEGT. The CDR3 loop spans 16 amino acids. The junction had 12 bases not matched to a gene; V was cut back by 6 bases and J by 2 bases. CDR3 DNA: TGTGCCAGCAGCTCACCGACTAGGCGGGGGCAAGAGACCCAGTACTTC. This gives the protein CASSSPTRRGQETQYF.